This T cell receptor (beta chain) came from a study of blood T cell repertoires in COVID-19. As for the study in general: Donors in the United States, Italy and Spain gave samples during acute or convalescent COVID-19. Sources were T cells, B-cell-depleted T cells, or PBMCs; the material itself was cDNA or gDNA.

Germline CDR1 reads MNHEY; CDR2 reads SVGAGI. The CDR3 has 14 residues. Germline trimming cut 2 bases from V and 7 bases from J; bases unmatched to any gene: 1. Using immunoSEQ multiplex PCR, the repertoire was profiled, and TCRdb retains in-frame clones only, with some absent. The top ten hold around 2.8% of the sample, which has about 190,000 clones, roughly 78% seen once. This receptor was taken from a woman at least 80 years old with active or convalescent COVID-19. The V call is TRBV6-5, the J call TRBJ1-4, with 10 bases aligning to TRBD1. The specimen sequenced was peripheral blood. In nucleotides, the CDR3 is TGTGCCAGCAGTTACCGGGACAGGGGTGAAAAACTGTTTTTT. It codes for CASSYRDRGEKLFF.